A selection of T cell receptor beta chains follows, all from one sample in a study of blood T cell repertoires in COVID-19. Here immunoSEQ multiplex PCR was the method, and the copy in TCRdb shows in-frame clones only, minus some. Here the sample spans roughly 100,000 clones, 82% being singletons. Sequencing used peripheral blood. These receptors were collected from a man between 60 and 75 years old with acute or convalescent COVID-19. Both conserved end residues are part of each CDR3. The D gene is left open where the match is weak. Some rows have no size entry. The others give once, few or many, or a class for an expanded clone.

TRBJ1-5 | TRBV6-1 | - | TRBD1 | TGTGCCAGCAGTGATGGACAGGGTGGACCTCAGCCCCAGCATTTT | CASSDGQGGPQPQHF
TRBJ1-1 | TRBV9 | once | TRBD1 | TGTGCCAGCAGCGTGACAGGGACAAACACTGAAGCTTTCTTT | CASSVTGTNTEAFF
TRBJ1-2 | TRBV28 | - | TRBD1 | TGTGCCAGCAGGGACAGGGGACATGGCTACACCTTC | CASRDRGHGYTF
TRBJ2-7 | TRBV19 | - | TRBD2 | TGTGCCAGTAGTAGCGGGGGGCCCTACGAGCAGTACTTC | CASSSGGPYEQYF
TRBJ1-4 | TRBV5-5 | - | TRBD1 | TGTGCCAGCAGCTTAGGGACAGGGGGTGAAAAACTGTTTTTT | CASSLGTGGEKLFF
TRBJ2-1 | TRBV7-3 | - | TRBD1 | TGTGCCAGCAGCTTAACGCGACAGGGTCACTACAATGAGCAGTTCTTC | CASSLTRQGHYNEQFF
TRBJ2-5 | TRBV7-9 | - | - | TGTGCCAGCAGCATTTCGACAACACAAGAGACCCAGTACTTC | CASSISTTQETQYF
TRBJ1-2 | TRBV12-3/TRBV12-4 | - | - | TGTGCCAGCAGTTCCCCGGGAAGTAATGGCTACACCTTC | CASSSPGSNGYTF
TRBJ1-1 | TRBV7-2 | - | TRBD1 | TGTGCCAGCAGCTTAAGTACAGGGGAATCTGAAGCTTTCTTT | CASSLSTGESEAFF
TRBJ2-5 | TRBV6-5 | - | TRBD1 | TGTGCCAGCAGCGAGACAGGGGGGGAGTGGGAGACCCAGTACTTC | CASSETGGEWETQYF
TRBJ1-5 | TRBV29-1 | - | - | TGCAGCGTTATCACAGGAGTCGGCAATCAGCCCCAGCATTTT | CSVITGVGNQPQHF
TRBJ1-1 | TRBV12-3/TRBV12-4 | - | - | TGTGCCAGCACCCTACACAGCAACACTGAAGCTTTCTTT | CASTLHSNTEAFF
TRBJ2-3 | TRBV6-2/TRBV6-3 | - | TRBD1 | TGTGCCAGCAGTTCCAGACGGACAGGGGCCCCAGATACGCAGTATTTT | CASSSRRTGAPDTQYF
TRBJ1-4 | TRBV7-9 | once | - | TGTGCCAGCAGCTTAGCGGGCCCTGCTAATGAAAAACTGTTTTTT | CASSLAGPANEKLFF
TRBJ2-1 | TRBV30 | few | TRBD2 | TGTGCCTGGAGTCTACTAGCGGGAGTTGTGGATGAGCAGTTCTTC | CAWSLLAGVVDEQFF
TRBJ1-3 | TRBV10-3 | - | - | TGTGCCCACCGGGACTCCAACTCTGGAAACACCATATATTTT | CAHRDSNSGNTIYF
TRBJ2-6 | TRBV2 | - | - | TGTGCCAGCAGGTTTCCGGGACACACTTCTGGGGCCAACGTCCTGACTTTC | CASRFPGHTSGANVLTF
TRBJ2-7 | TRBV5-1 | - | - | TGCGCCAGCAGCCCAGGGGCAGGGAGTCGGCAGTACTTC | CASSPGAGSRQYF
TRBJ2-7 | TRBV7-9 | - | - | TGTGCCAGCAGCTCGACAGGCTTCCCCTACGAGCAGTACTTC | CASSSTGFPYEQYF
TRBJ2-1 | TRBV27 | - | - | TGTGCCAGCACCCCCAGGGGCTCCTACAATGAGCAGTTCTTC | CASTPRGSYNEQFF
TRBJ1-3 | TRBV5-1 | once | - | TGCGCCAGCAGTAAGGCCGGACAGAGCTCTGGAAACACCATATATTTT | CASSKAGQSSGNTIYF
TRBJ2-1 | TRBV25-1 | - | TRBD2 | TGTGCCAGCAGTGAATTGACGGGAGGGCCTTACAATGAGCAGTTCTTC | CASSELTGGPYNEQFF
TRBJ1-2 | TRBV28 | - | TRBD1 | TGTGCCAGCAGTAGCAGACAGGGATGGAATTCACTTGGCTACACCTTC | CASSSRQGWNSLGYTF
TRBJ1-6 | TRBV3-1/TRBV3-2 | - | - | TGTGCCAGCAGCCTTAATCAGTCACCCCTCCACTTT | CASSLNQSPLHF
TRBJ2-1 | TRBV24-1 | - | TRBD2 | TGTGCCACCAGTGATTTGAGACTAGCGGGCGACAATGAGCAGTTCTTC | CATSDLRLAGDNEQFF
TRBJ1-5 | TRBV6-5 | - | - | TGTGCCAGCAGTAAAAGACAGAGCAATCAGCCCCAGCATTTT | CASSKRQSNQPQHF
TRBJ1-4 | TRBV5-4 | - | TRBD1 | TGTGCCAGCAGCCTCCCTCGGGACAGGGTTGCAACTAATGAAAAACTGTTTTTT | CASSLPRDRVATNEKLFF
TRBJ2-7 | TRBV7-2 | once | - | TGTGCCAGCAGCTTAGGGCGGGTCGGGGGAAGGAGGTCCTACGAGCAGTACTTC | CASSLGRVGGRRSYEQYF
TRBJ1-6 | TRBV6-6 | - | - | TGTGCCAGCAGTACTACCGGGACACCGGGGAATTCACCCCTCCACTTT | CASSTTGTPGNSPLHF
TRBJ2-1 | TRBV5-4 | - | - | TGTGCCAGCAGCGACGCGGGACAGCGAAGTTACAATGAGCAGTTCTTC | CASSDAGQRSYNEQFF
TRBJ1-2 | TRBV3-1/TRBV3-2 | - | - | TGTGCCAGCAGCCAAGTTAAATATGGCTACACCTTC | CASSQVKYGYTF
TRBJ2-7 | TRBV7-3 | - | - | TGTGCCGGTACCGGGGGCTACGAGCAGTACTTC | CAGTGGYEQYF
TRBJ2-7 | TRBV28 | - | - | TGTGCCAGCAGTTTTGCAGGGCGCTCCTACGAGCAGTACTTC | CASSFAGRSYEQYF
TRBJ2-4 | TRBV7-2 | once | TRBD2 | TGTGCTCTTGGTCCAGCGGGAGGGCCAGGGAACATTCAGTACTTC | CALGPAGGPGNIQYF
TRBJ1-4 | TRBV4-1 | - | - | TGCGCCAGCAGCCAAGACGTCCGCGGGGCAGCCGAAAAACTGTTTTTT | CASSQDVRGAAEKLFF
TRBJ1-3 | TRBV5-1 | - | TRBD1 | TGCGCCAGCAGCTTGCCCGGGACAGGGTCTGGAAACACCATATATTTT | CASSLPGTGSGNTIYF
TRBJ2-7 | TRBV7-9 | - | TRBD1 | TGTGCCAGCAGTCACCTAGGGGACAGGGATTTCTACGAGCAGTACTTC | CASSHLGDRDFYEQYF
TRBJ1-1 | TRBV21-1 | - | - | TGTGCCAGCAGCACCATGGACTACTTGAACACTGAAGCTTTCTTT | CASSTMDYLNTEAFF
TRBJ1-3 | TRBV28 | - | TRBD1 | TGTGCCAGCAGGCTCTGGACAGGAAGAAACACCATATATTTT | CASRLWTGRNTIYF
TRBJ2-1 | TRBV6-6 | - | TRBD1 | TGTGCCAGCACCCCGGACAGGGCGGGTGAGCAGTTCTTC | CASTPDRAGEQFF
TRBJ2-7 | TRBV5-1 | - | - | TGCGCCAGCAGCTCGGAGGGAGTAGGGCCCTACGAGCAGTACTTC | CASSSEGVGPYEQYF
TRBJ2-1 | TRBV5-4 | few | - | TGTGCCAGCAGGAGCGACTCCTACAATGAGCAGTTCTTC | CASRSDSYNEQFF